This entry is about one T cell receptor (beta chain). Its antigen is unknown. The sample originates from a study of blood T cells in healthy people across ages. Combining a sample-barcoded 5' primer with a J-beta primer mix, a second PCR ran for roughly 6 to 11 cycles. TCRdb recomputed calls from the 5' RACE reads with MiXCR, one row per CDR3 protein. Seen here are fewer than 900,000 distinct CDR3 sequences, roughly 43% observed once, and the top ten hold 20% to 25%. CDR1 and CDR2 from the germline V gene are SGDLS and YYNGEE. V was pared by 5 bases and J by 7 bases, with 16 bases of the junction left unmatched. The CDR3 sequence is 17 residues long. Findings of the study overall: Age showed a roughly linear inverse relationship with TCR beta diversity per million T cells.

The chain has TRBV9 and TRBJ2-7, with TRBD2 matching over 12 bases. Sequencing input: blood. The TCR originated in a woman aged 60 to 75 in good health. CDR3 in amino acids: CASRPPGLAGGYNEQYF. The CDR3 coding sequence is TGTGCCAGCAGACCACCGGGACTAGCGGGCGGCTACAATGAGCAGTACTTC.